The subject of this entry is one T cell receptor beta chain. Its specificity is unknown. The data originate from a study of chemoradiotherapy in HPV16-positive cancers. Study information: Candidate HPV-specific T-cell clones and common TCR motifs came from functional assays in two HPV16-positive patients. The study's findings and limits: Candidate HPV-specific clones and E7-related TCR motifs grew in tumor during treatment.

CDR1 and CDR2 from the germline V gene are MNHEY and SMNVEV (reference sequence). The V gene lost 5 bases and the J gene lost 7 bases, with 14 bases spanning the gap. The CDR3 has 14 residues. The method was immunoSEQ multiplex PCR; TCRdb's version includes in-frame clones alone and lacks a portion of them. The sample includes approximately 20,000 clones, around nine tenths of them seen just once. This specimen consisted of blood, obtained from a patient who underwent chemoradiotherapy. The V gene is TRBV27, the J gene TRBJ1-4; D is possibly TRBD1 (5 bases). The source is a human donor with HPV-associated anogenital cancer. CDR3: CASSDLPRGEKLFF. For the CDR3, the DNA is TGTGCCAGCAGTGATCTCCCGAGGGGTGAAAAACTGTTTTTT.